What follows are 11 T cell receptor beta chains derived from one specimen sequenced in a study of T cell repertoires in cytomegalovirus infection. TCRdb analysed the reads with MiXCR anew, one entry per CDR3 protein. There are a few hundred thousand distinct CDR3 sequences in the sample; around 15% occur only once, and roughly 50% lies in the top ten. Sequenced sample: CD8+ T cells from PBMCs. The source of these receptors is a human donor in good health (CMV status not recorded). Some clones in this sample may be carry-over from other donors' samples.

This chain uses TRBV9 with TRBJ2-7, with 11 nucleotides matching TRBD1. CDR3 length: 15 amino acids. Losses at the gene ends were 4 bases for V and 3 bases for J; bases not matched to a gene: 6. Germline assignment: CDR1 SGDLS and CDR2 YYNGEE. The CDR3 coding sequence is TGTGCCAGCAGCCCTCGGACAGGGGGCGTCTACGAGCAGTACTTC. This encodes CASSPRTGGVYEQYF.

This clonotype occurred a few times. The CDR3 DNA sequence: TGCAGCGTTTCACAGGGGCAAAACACTGAAGCTTTCTTT. Translation: CSVSQGQNTEAFF. The chain employs TRBV29-1 and TRBJ1-1, with TRBD1 matching over 7 bases. The germline CDR1 and CDR2 sequences are SQVTM and ANQGSEA. The CDR3 totals 13 residues. Trimming took 5 bases from V and 2 from J; bases not matched to a gene: 5.

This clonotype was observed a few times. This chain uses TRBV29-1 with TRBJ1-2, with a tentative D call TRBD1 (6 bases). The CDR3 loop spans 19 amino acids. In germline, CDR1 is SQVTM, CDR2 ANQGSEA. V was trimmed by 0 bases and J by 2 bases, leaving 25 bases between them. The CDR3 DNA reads TGCAGCGTTGAAGATCGGGCAGGGGATAAATTATGGAAAAACTATGGCTACACCTTC. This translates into CSVEDRAGDKLWKNYGYTF.

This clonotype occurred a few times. The CDR3 region is CASSLGSGALYYEQYF. Written as DNA, the CDR3 is TGCGCCAGCAGCTTGGGGTCGGGCGCTTTATACTACGAGCAGTACTTC. The genes are TRBV5-1 and TRBJ2-7; the D is unclear. V lost 0 bases and J lost 3, with 16 bases in between. The length of the CDR3 is 16 residues. The V gene's germline CDR1 is SGHRS and CDR2 YFSETQ. Variable domain in full (rest from reference TRBV5-1 and TRBJ2-7): KAGVTQTPRYLIKTRGQQVTLSCSPISGHRSVSWYQQTPGQGLQFLFEYFSETQRNKGNFPGRFSGRQFSNSRSEMNVSTLELGDSALYLCASSLGSGALYYEQYFGPGTRLTVT.

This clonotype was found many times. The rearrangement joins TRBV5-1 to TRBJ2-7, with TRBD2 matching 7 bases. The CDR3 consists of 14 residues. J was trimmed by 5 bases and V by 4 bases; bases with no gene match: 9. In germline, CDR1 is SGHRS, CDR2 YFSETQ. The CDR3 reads CASSLRGGPNEQYF. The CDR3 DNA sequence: TGCGCCAGCAGCCTGCGGGGAGGGCCCAACGAGCAGTACTTC.

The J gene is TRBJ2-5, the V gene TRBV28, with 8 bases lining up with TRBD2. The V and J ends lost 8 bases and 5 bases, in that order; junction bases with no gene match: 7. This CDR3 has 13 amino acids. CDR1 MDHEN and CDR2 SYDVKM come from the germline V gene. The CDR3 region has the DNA TGTGCCAGCCTGACGGGGGGGCATGAGACCCAGTACTTC. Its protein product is CASLTGGHETQYF.

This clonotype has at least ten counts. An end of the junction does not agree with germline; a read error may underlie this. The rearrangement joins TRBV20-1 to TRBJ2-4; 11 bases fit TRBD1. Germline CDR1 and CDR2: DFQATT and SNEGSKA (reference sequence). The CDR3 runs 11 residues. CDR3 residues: CSASDWDRGSF. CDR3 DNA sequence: TGCAGTGCTAGTGATTGGGACAGGGGGTCCTTC.

This CDR3 is CASSVLRGVDVYGYTF. CDR3 nucleotide sequence: TGTGCCAGCAGCGTCCTTCGGGGAGTGGACGTCTATGGCTACACCTTC. The rearrangement joins TRBV9 to TRBJ1-2, with D uncertain. This CDR3 is 16 amino acids long. V was clipped by 2 bases and J by 4 bases, with 18 bases between them. CDR1 is SGDLS, CDR2 YYNGEE, per germline.

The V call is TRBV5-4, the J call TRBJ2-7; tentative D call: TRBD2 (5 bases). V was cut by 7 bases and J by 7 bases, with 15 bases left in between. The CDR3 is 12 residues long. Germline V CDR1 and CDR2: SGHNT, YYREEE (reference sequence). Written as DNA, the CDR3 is TGTGCCAGCCGGCTAGCCTCCGGGGAGCAGTACTTC. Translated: CASRLASGEQYF.

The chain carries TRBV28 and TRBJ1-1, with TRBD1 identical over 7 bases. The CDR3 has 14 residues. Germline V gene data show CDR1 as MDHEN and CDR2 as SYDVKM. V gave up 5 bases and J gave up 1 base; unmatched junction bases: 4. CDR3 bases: TGTGCCAGCAGTCTGACAGGGACGAACACTGAAGCTTTCTTT. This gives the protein CASSLTGTNTEAFF.

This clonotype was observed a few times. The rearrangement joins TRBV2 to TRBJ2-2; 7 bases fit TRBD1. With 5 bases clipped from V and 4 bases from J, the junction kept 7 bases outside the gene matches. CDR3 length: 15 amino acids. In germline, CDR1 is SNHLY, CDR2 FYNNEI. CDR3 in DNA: TGTGCCAGCAGTACCGGGACAGTCATCACCGGGGAGCTGTTTTTT. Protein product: CASSTGTVITGELFF. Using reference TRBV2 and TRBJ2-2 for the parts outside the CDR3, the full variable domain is EPEVTQTPSHQVTQMGQEVILRCVPISNHLYFYWYRQILGQKVEFLVSFYNNEISEKSEIFDDQFSVERPDGSNFTLKIRSTKLEDSAMYFCASSTGTVITGELFFGEGSRLTVL.